This entry lists 17 T cell receptor beta chains sequenced from one sample in a study of Graves' ophthalmopathy and Graves' hyperthyroidism. Investigators amplified TCR beta CDR3 regions from RNA transcripts. HTBI-primed first-round RT-PCR preceded second-round multiplex PCR. MiXCR was run by TCRdb on the multiplex PCR reads, yielding one entry per CDR3 protein. The repertoire holds 300,000 to 350,000 distinct CDR3 sequences, with under 20% as singletons. The sequencing input was peripheral blood. The receptors derive from an adult man with Graves' ophthalmopathy.

Many counts were recorded for this clonotype. The chain carries TRBV27 and TRBJ2-5; 8 bases are shared with TRBD2. V shed 4 bases and J 7 bases; nucleotides not matched to a gene: 8. CDR3 length: 14 residues. Germline CDR1 is MNHEY and CDR2 is SMNVEV (reference sequence). Here the CDR3 DNA reads TGTGCCAGCAGTTACGAGCGGGGGTCGGGGACCCAGTACTTC. This translates into CASSYERGSGTQYF.

This clonotype was seen ten or more times. The chain employs TRBV28 and TRBJ2-4, with D uncertain. The length of the CDR3 is 13 residues. With 6 bases removed from V and 0 bases from J, the gap between germline ends came to 6 bases. Germline V gene lookup returns CDR1 MDHEN and CDR2 SYDVKM. The CDR3 bases are TGTGCCAGCAGACTGCGAGCCAAAAACATTCAGTACTTC. It encodes CASRLRAKNIQYF.

This clonotype occurred a few times. The chain uses TRBV6-2 or TRBV6-3 and TRBJ1-1; no firm D call. CDR3 size: 14 residues. The V and J ends lost 2 bases and 1 base respectively, with 8 bases between them. Germline CDR1 and CDR2: MNHEY and SVGEGT. The CDR3 is CASSYEGENTEAFF. The CDR3 DNA follows: TGTGCCAGCAGTTACGAAGGCGAGAACACTGAAGCTTTCTTT.

The CDR3 nucleotides read TGTGCCAGCAGCTTAGATCCAGGGACGACTGAAGCTTTCTTT. Its translation: CASSLDPGTTEAFF. The chain carries TRBV7-3 and TRBJ1-1; D possibly corresponds to TRBD1 (5 bases). The CDR3 extends over 14 amino acids. CDR1 and CDR2 from the germline V gene are SGHTA and FQGTGA. V was shortened by 2 bases and J by 5 bases, with 12 bases between the two germline ends.

This clonotype appeared many times. J is TRBJ1-5 and V is TRBV20-1, with 9 bases fitting TRBD1. V trimming: 0 bases; J trimming: 6 bases; junction bases outside the gene matches: 12. The CDR3 covers 17 residues. Per germline, CDR1 DFQATT and CDR2 SNEGSKA (reference sequence). Here the CDR3 reads CSARDHTGTGIGQPQHF. CDR3 bases: TGCAGTGCTAGAGATCATACCGGGACAGGGATCGGTCAGCCCCAGCATTTT.

This clonotype was seen a few times. The chain carries TRBV7-3 and TRBJ1-2; D may be TRBD1 (6 bases). Germline values: CDR1 SGHTA, CDR2 FQGTGA. Trimming took off 5 bases at V and 4 bases at J, with 14 bases between the two ends. This CDR3 comprises 14 residues. The DNA for the CDR3 is TGTGCCAGCAGCCCACAGGGTTTCGGCTATGGCTACACCTTC. This encodes CASSPQGFGYGYTF.

The rearrangement uses TRBV20-1 and TRBJ2-7, with D unresolved. Trimming took 6 bases from V and 4 from J, leaving 13 bases between them. The length of the CDR3 is 12 residues. Germline values: CDR1 DFQATT, CDR2 SNEGSKA (reference sequence). The CDR3 nucleotides read TGCAGTGCCCTAGTCGGCGGATACGAGCAGTACTTC. This encodes CSALVGGYEQYF.

The chain carries TRBV27 and TRBJ2-5; 11 bases are shared with TRBD1. This CDR3 comprises 15 residues. Looked up from germline, CDR1 is MNHEY and CDR2 is SMNVEV (reference sequence). V lost 2 bases and J lost 3; bases outside the gene matches: 2. The CDR3 DNA sequence: TGTGCCAGCAGTTTAACGGGACAGGGGGAAGAGACCCAGTACTTC. This encodes CASSLTGQGEETQYF.

The sample holds many counts of this clonotype. The chain couples TRBV6-2 or TRBV6-3 to TRBJ2-5; the D gene is possibly TRBD1 (6 bases). Trimming took 5 bases from V and 2 from J, leaving 15 bases between them. Looked up from germline, CDR1 is MNHEY and CDR2 is SVGEGT. The CDR3 loop spans 15 amino acids. In nucleotides, the CDR3 is TGTGCCAGCAGTAAACCCGGCAGGGGACAAGAGACCCAGTACTTC. Amino acids: CASSKPGRGQETQYF.

The V gene is TRBV20-1, the J gene TRBJ1-2; the match to TRBD1 covers 8 bases. The V gene end was trimmed by 0 bases and the J gene end by 6 bases; junction bases not matched to a gene: 0. The germline V gene encodes CDR1 DFQATT and CDR2 SNEGSKA (reference sequence). The CDR3 runs 12 residues. The CDR3 nucleotides read TGCAGTGCTAGAGAGACAGGGGATGGCTACACCTTC. Encoded protein: CSARETGDGYTF.

This clonotype appeared many times. This sequence joins TRBV15 and TRBJ1-2, with 7 bases matching TRBD1. This CDR3 is 15 amino acids long. V was pared by 5 bases and J by 6 bases, with 12 bases of the junction left unmatched. Per the germline V gene, CDR1 is LNHNV and CDR2 is YYDKDF (reference sequence). Here the CDR3 DNA reads TGTGCCACCAGCGCAACCCGGGACAGCCCGGATGGCTACACCTTC. This sequence encodes CATSATRDSPDGYTF.

In this sample, this clonotype turned up many times. V is TRBV12-3 or TRBV12-4 and J is TRBJ2-6; the match to TRBD2 covers 9 bases. The CDR3 runs 14 residues. Losses at the gene ends were 4 bases for V and 8 bases for J; bases not matched to a gene: 3. In DNA form, the CDR3 reads TGTGCCAGCAGTTCGCGGGGGGGCCCCAACGTCCTGACTTTC. Protein sequence: CASSSRGGPNVLTF.

In its sample, this clonotype was seen many times. The genes are TRBV11-2 and TRBJ2-7; the D gene is possibly TRBD2 (5 bases). The CDR3 extends over 17 amino acids. CDR1 SGHAT and CDR2 FQNNGV come from the germline V gene. The germline V and J ends were trimmed by 2 bases and 1 base, with 18 bases remaining between them. Here the CDR3 DNA reads TGTGCCAGCAGCTTACGGGGTGCAACGGGAAAATCCTACGAGCAGTACTTC. Translated, it gives CASSLRGATGKSYEQYF.

This clonotype was recorded many times. J is TRBJ2-6 and V is TRBV6-1, with D possibly being TRBD1 (7 bases). Germline CDR1 and CDR2: MNHNS and SASEGT. The V and J ends lost 6 bases and 0 bases respectively, with 15 bases between them. The CDR3 is 17 amino acids. DNA of the CDR3: TGTGCCAGCAGGCAGGGGGGCCCCCTCTCTGGGGCCAACGTCCTGACTTTC. Amino acids: CASRQGGPLSGANVLTF.

This clonotype was recorded many times. The gene calls are TRBV7-6 and TRBJ2-7, with TRBD1 matching over 9 bases. This CDR3 region has 15 residues. CDR1 and CDR2 from the germline V gene are SGHVS and FNYEAQ. Germline trimming cut 5 bases from V and 0 bases from J; bases unmatched to any gene: 5. DNA for the CDR3: TGTGCCAGCAGCGGTGGACAGGGGAGCTCCTACGAGCAGTACTTC. Residues: CASSGGQGSSYEQYF.

In its sample, this clonotype was seen many times. The chain carries TRBV28 and TRBJ1-1, with TRBD1 as a possible D gene (5 bases). The germline V gene encodes CDR1 MDHEN and CDR2 SYDVKM. The CDR3 loop spans 16 amino acids. The germline V and J ends were trimmed by 10 bases and 5 bases, with 26 bases remaining between them. The CDR3 loop reads CATCGGGRYATTEAFF. The CDR3 nucleotides read TGTGCCACCTGTGGGGGGGGAAGGTACGCAACGACTGAAGCTTTCTTT.

This clonotype was picked up many times. This sequence joins TRBV4-2 and TRBJ2-5, with 8 positions matching TRBD1. Germline trimming cut 0 bases from V and 2 bases from J; bases unmatched to any gene: 11. CDR3 length equals 18 residues. CDR1 and CDR2 (germline): LGHNA, YNFKEQ. The DNA for the CDR3 is TGTGCCAGCAGCCAAGATGGAGGCAGGGGGCGTGGGCAAGAGACCCAGTACTTC. Translation: CASSQDGGRGRGQETQYF.